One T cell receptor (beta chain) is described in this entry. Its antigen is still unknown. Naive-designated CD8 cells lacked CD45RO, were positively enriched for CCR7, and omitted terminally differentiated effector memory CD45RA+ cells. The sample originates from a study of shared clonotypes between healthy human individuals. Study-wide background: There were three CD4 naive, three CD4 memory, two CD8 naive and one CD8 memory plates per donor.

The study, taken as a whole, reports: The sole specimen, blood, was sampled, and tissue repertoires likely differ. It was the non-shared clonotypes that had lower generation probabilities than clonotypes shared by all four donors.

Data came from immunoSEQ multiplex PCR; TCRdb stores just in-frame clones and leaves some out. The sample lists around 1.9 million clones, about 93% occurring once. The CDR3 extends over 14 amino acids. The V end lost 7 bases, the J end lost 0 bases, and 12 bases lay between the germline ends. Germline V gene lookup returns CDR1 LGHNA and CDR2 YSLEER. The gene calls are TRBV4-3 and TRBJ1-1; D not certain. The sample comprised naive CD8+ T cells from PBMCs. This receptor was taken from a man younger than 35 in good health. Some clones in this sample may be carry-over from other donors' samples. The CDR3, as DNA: TGCGCCAGCACCGGCTCGGGCTTGAACACTGAAGCTTTCTTT. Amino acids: CASTGSGLNTEAFF.